The 20 T cell receptor beta chains below come from one sample, sequenced in a study of metastatic and nonmetastatic thyroid tumors. Thyroid surgery was preceded by no treatment in any patient. Via MiXCR, TCRdb re-called the PCR reads. Of 30,000 to 45,000 clones listed, about 20% are singletons. The specimen was blood. The receptors stem from a female donor with papillary thyroid cancer or a benign thyroid nodule (not recorded which). Some clones in this sample may be carry-over from other donors' samples.

This clone has ten or more counts. This chain links TRBV29-1 with TRBJ2-3; D remains ambiguous. CDR1 is SQVTM and CDR2 is ANQGSEA in the germline V gene. V was clipped by 3 bases and J by 4 bases, with 5 bases between them. This CDR3 comprises 11 residues. CDR3 residues: CSVDKADTQYF. The CDR3 DNA reads TGCAGCGTTGACAAGGCAGATACGCAGTATTTT.

J is TRBJ2-3 and V is TRBV27, with D uncertain. V was shortened by 5 bases and J by 0 bases, with 6 bases between the two germline ends. The CDR3 sequence is 13 residues long. Germline V gene sequence: CDR1 MNHEY, CDR2 SMNVEV (reference sequence). Here the CDR3 reads CASSPLSTDTQYF. CDR3 coding DNA: TGTGCCAGCAGTCCCCTTAGCACAGATACGCAGTATTTT.

This chain links TRBV6-1 with TRBJ1-2; TRBD1 matches at 9 bases. Germline values: CDR1 MNHNS, CDR2 SASEGT. The CDR3 consists of 14 residues. J lost 6 bases, V lost 6 bases, and 8 bases had no gene match. This chain's CDR3 is CASRRTGGADGYTF. The CDR3 nucleotides read TGTGCCAGCAGACGCACAGGGGGCGCGGATGGCTACACCTTC.

The rearrangement links TRBV20-1 to TRBJ1-1; D not resolved. The CDR3 covers 14 residues. V dropped 4 bases and J dropped 0 bases, with 12 bases sitting between them. Germline V lookup: CDR1 DFQATT, CDR2 SNEGSKA (reference sequence). This CDR3 reads CSATTPALNTEAFF. As DNA, the CDR3 is TGCAGTGCTACCACCCCAGCCTTGAACACTGAAGCTTTCTTT.

This clone appeared many times. This chain links TRBV5-1 with TRBJ1-2, with 9 bases aligning to TRBD1. The CDR3 is made up of 15 amino acids. Germline CDR1 and CDR2: SGHRS and YFSETQ. Trimming cost V 2 bases and J 7 bases; bases outside gene matches: 9. The CDR3 region is CASSLTGGASSGYTF. The CDR3 DNA is TGCGCCAGCAGCTTAACAGGGGGCGCATCTTCTGGCTACACCTTC.

This chain uses TRBV11-2 with TRBJ1-6; TRBD1 matches at 7 bases. Germline trimming cut 2 bases from V and 10 bases from J; bases unmatched to any gene: 11. The CDR3 has 16 residues. Germline V gene sequence: CDR1 SGHAT, CDR2 FQNNGV. CDR3 loop: CASSLSGGTDFSPLHF. CDR3 sequence (DNA): TGTGCCAGCAGCTTAAGTGGGGGGACAGATTTCTCACCCCTCCACTTT.

The table lists this clone with many counts. CDR3 DNA: TGTGCCAGCTCACCAGCCCCCGGACAGTCCTACGAGCAGTACTTC. This sequence encodes CASSPAPGQSYEQYF. This rearrangement joins TRBV18 to TRBJ2-7, with TRBD1 as a possible D gene (6 bases). Germline CDR1 is KGHSH and CDR2 is LQKENI. V lost 2 bases, J lost 1 base, and 12 bases lay in between. There are 15 residues in the CDR3.

This clone was recorded many times. Within the sample, other DNA sequences also encode this same CDR3. This rearrangement joins TRBV29-1 to TRBJ2-2; 9 nucleotides line up with TRBD2. With V trimmed by 5 bases and J by 5 bases, 15 bases remained unmatched. Germline V gene sequence: CDR1 SQVTM, CDR2 ANQGSEA. The CDR3 is 17 amino acids. The CDR3 here is CSVLPDIAGVRTGELFF. DNA of the CDR3: TGCAGCGTTCTCCCCGACATAGCGGGAGTACGGACCGGGGAGCTGTTTTTT.

V is TRBV5-6 and J is TRBJ2-7; 13 bases match TRBD2. This CDR3 is 13 amino acids long. CDR1 is SGHDT, CDR2 YYEEEE, per germline. Trimming cost V 4 bases and J 9 bases; bases outside gene matches: 4. The CDR3 DNA follows: TGTGCCAGCAGCGCGGGACTAGCGGGGTCGCAGTACTTC. It is translated as CASSAGLAGSQYF.

The chain employs TRBV11-2 and TRBJ2-7; 9 bases are a match to TRBD2. V trimming: 5 bases; J trimming: 0 bases; junction bases outside the gene matches: 11. Germline CDR1 SGHAT, CDR2 FQNNGV. The CDR3 is 17 residues long. CDR3 in DNA: TGTGCCAGCAGCCAGGGGTTTCTAGCGGGAAACTCCTACGAGCAGTACTTC. Residues: CASSQGFLAGNSYEQYF.

This clone was counted a few times. A junction boundary mismatches the germline segment, possibly from a read error. The V gene is TRBV12-3 or TRBV12-4, the J gene TRBJ2-1; the D is unclear. The CDR3 covers 12 residues. The CDR3 region has the DNA TGTGCCATCAGTTTCGCGCGGTGTGAGCAGTTCTTC. Its protein product is CAISFARCEQFF.

The chain combines TRBV2 with TRBJ1-3; weak D call: TRBD1 (5 bases). The length of the CDR3 is 15 residues. V lost 5 bases, J lost 1 base, and 12 bases lay in between. Germline V CDR1 and CDR2: SNHLY, FYNNEI. The CDR3 here is CASSPYQGSGNTIYF. CDR3 DNA sequence: TGTGCCAGCAGTCCATACCAGGGTTCTGGAAACACCATATATTTT.

The chain is built from TRBV3-1 and TRBJ2-3; TRBD2 matches 13 bases. In germline, CDR1 is LGHDT, CDR2 YNNKEL (reference sequence). The CDR3 is made up of 18 amino acids. J was trimmed by 3 bases and V by 0 bases; bases with no gene match: 6. CDR3 sequence: CASSQDSGLAGLTDTQYF. The CDR3 region has the DNA TGTGCCAGCAGCCAAGATTCGGGACTAGCGGGATTAACAGATACGCAGTATTTT.

This clone has ten or more counts. The J gene is TRBJ1-1, the V gene TRBV15, with D possibly matching TRBD1 (5 bases). Trimming took off 4 bases at V and 3 bases at J, with 12 bases between the two ends. CDR1 LNHNV and CDR2 YYDKDF come from the germline V gene (reference sequence). The CDR3 spans 14 residues. The CDR3 DNA follows: TGTGCCACCAGCACCCAGGGTATGGACACTGAAGCTTTCTTT. Translated: CATSTQGMDTEAFF. Full variable domain (outside the CDR3, taken from reference TRBV15 and TRBJ1-1): DAMVIQNPRYQVTQFGKPVTLSCSQTLNHNVMYWYQQKSSQAPKLLFHYYDKDFNNEADTPDNFQSRRPNTSFCFLDIRSPGLGDTAMYLCATSTQGMDTEAFFGQGTRLTVV.

This clone has at least ten counts. The genes are TRBV20-1 and TRBJ1-6, with D possibly matching TRBD1 (5 bases). CDR1 and CDR2 (germline): DFQATT, SNEGSKA (reference sequence). Deletions cut 1 base from V and 9 bases from J, with 16 bases between. The CDR3 sequence is 15 residues long. This CDR3 reads CSARGLGVTGSPLHF. The CDR3 DNA sequence: TGCAGTGCTAGAGGCTTGGGGGTTACTGGTTCACCCCTCCACTTT.

This clone came up many times. The chain combines TRBV4-2 with TRBJ2-1; 9 nucleotides align to TRBD1. The germline V gene has CDR1 LGHNA and CDR2 YNFKEQ. V trimming: 0 bases; J trimming: 9 bases; junction bases outside the gene matches: 12. The CDR3 has 17 residues. DNA of the CDR3: TGTGCCAGCAGCCAAGATCTTGAGGGGACAGGGATCGGTGAGCAGTTCTTC. Residues: CASSQDLEGTGIGEQFF.

This chain joins TRBV20-1 and TRBJ2-7; tentative D call: TRBD2 (6 bases). The CDR3 runs to 14 residues. CDR1 is DFQATT and CDR2 is SNEGSKA in the germline V gene (reference sequence). The germline V and J ends were trimmed by 4 bases and 2 bases, with 15 bases remaining between them. The CDR3 sequence is CSATDYRGPYEQYF. CDR3 DNA: TGCAGTGCTACGGACTATCGTGGCCCCTACGAGCAGTACTTC.

Many counts were recorded for this clone. Other DNA sequences in the sample encode the same CDR3. The chain links TRBV5-4 to TRBJ2-7, with D perhaps matching TRBD2 (5 bases). There are 14 residues in the CDR3. Looked up from germline, CDR1 is SGHNT and CDR2 is YYREEE (reference sequence). The germline V and J ends were trimmed by 0 bases and 4 bases, with 11 bases remaining between them. This chain's CDR3 is CASSLDGGGYEQYF. The CDR3 DNA follows: TGTGCCAGCAGCTTGGATGGCGGCGGGTACGAGCAGTACTTC.

This clone was observed many times. This specimen includes other DNA sequences encoding the same CDR3. The chain uses TRBV20-1 and TRBJ2-1, with D unresolved. The CDR3 length is 11 residues. Trimming removed 5 bases at V and 5 bases at J, with 7 bases between. CDR1 DFQATT and CDR2 SNEGSKA come from the germline V gene (reference sequence). CDR3 loop: CSAATDNEQFF. In DNA, the CDR3 is TGCAGTGCTGCGACCGACAATGAGCAGTTCTTC.

This clone turned up a few times. The J gene is TRBJ1-2, the V gene TRBV12-3 or TRBV12-4; D gene unclear. V was pared by 10 bases and J by 8 bases, with 17 bases between. This CDR3 spans 12 amino acids. The CDR3 loop is CANHGRLQGYTF. CDR3 sequence (DNA): TGTGCCAACCACGGCAGGCTTCAAGGCTACACCTTC.